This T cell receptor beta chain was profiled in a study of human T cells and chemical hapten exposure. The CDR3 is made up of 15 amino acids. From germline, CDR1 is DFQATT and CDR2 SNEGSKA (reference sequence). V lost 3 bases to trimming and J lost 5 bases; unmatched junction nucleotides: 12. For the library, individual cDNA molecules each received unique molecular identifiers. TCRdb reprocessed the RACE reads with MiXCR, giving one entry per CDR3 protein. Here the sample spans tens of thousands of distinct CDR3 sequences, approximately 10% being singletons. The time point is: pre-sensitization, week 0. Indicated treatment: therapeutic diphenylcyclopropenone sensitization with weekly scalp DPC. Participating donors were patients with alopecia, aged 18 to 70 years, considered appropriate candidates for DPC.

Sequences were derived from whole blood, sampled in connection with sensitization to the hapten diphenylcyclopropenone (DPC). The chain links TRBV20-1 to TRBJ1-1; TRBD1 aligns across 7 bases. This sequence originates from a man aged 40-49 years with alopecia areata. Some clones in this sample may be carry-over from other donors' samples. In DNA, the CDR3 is TGCAGTGCTAGCGACAGGGCGCGAGGAGGTACTGAAGCTTTCTTT. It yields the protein CSASDRARGGTEAFF.